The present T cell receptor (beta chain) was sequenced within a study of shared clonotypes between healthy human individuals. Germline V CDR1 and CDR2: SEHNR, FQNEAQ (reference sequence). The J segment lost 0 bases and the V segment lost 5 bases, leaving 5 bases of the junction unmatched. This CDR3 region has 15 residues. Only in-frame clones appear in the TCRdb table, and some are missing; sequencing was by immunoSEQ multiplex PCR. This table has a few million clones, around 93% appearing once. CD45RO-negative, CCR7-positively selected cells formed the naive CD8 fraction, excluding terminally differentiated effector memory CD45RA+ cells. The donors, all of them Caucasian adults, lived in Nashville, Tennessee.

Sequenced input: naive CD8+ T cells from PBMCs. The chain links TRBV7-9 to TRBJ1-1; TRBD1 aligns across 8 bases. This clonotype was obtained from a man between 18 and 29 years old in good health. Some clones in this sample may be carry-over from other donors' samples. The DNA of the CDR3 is TGTGCCAGCAGCAACCGACAGGGGATGAACACTGAAGCTTTCTTT. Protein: CASSNRQGMNTEAFF.